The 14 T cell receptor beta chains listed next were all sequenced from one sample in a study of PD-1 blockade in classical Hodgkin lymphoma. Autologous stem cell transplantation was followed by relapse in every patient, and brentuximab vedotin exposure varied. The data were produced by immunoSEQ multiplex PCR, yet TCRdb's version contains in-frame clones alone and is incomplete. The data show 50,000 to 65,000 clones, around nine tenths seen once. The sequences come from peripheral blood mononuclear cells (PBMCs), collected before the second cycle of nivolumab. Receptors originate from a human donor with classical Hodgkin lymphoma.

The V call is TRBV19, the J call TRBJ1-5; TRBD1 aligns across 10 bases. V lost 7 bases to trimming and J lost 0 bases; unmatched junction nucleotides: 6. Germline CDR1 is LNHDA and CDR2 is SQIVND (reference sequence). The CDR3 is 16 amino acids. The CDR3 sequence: CASKTGGPYSNQPQHF. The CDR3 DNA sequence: TGTGCCAGTAAGACAGGGGGCCCGTATAGCAATCAGCCCCAGCATTTT.

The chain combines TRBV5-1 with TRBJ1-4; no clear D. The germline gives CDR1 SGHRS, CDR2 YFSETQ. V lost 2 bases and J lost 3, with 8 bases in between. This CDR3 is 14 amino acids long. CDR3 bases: TGCGCCAGCAGCTTCTTAGAAGCTAATGAAAAACTGTTTTTT. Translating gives CASSFLEANEKLFF.

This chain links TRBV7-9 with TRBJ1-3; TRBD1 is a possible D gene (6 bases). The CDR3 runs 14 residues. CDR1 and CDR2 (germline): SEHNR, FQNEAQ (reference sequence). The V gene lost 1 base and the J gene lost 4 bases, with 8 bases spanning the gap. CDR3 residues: CASSLGGQGNTIYF. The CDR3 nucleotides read TGTGCCAGCAGCTTAGGGGGACAAGGAAACACCATATATTTT. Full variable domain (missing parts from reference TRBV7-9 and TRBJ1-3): DTGVSQNPRHKITKRGQNVTFRCDPISEHNRLYWYRQTLGQGPEFLTYFQNEAQLEKSRLLSDRFSAERPKGSFSTLEIQRTEQGDSAMYLCASSLGGQGNTIYFGEGSWLTVV.

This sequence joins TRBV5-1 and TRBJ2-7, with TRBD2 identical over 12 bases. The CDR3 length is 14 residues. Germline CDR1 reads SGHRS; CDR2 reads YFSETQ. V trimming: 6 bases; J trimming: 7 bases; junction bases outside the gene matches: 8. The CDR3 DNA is TGCGCCAGCAACCGACTAGCGGGGGAACGAGAGCAGTACTTC. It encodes CASNRLAGEREQYF.

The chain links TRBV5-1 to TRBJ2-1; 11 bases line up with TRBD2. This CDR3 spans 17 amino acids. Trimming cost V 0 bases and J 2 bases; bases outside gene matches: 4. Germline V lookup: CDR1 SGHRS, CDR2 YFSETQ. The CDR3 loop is CASSLEGLAVPYNEQFF. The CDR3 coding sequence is TGCGCCAGCAGCTTGGAGGGACTAGCGGTCCCCTACAATGAGCAGTTCTTC.

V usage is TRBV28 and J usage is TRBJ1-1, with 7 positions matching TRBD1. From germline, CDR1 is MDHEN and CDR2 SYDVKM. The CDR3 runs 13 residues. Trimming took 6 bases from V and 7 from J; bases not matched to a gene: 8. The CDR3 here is CASRLRTGLEAFF. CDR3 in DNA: TGTGCCAGCAGACTGAGGACAGGCCTTGAAGCTTTCTTT. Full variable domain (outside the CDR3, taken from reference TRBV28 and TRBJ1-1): DVKVTQSSRYLVKRTGEKVFLECVQDMDHENMFWYRQDPGLGLRLIYFSYDVKMKEKGDIPEGYSVSREKKERFSLILESASTNQTSMYLCASRLRTGLEAFFGQGTRLTVV.

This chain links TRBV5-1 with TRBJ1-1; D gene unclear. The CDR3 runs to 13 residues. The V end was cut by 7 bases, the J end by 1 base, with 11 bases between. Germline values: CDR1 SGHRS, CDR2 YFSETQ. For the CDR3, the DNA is TGCGCCAGCGGCATAACGGGGAACACTGAAGCTTTCTTT. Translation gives CASGITGNTEAFF.

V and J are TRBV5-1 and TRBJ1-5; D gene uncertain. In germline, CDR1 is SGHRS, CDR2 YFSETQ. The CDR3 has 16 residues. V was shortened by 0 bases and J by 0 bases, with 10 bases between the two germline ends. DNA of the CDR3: TGCGCCAGCAGCTTGGATGCCGGCAATAGCAATCAGCCCCAGCATTTT. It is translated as CASSLDAGNSNQPQHF. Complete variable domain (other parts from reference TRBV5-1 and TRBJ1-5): KAGVTQTPRYLIKTRGQQVTLSCSPISGHRSVSWYQQTPGQGLQFLFEYFSETQRNKGNFPGRFSGRQFSNSRSEMNVSTLELGDSALYLCASSLDAGNSNQPQHFGDGTRLSIL.

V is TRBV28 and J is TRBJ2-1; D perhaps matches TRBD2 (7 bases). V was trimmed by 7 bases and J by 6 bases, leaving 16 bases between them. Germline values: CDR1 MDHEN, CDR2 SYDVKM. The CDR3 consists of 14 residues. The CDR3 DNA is TGTGCCAGCAACGTCGGGGGCGGGGGCAATGAGCAGTTCTTC. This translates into CASNVGGGGNEQFF. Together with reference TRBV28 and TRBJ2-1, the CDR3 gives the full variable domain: DVKVTQSSRYLVKRTGEKVFLECVQDMDHENMFWYRQDPGLGLRLIYFSYDVKMKEKGDIPEGYSVSREKKERFSLILESASTNQTSMYLCASNVGGGGNEQFFGPGTRLTVL.

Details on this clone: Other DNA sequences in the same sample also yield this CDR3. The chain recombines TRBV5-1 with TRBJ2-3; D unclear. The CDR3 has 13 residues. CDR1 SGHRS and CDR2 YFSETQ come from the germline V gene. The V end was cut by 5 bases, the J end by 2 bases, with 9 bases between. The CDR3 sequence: CASSLVPTDTQYF. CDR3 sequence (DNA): TGCGCCAGCAGTCTAGTCCCCACAGATACGCAGTATTTT.

As DNA, the CDR3 is TGTGCCAGCAGCCTTATGTTCACAGATACGCAGTATTTT. Encoded protein: CASSLMFTDTQYF. The chain has TRBV9 and TRBJ2-3; D remains unclear. This CDR3 spans 13 amino acids. Germline CDR1 SGDLS, CDR2 YYNGEE. V lost 4 bases and J lost 2, with 8 bases in between.

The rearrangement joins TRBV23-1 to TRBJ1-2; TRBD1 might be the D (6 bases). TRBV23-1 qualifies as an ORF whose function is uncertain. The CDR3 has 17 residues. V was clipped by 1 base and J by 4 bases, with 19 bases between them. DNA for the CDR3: TGCGCCAGCAGTCAATACCCTCAACAGGGTTGCCTCTATGGCTACACCTTC. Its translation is CASSQYPQQGCLYGYTF.

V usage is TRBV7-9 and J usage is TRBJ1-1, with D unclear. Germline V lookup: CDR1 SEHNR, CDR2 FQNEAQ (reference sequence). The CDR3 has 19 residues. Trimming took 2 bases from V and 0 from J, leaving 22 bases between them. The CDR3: CASSLPYPLTRLMNTEAFF. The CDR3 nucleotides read TGTGCCAGCAGCTTACCATACCCCCTTACAAGGCTAATGAACACTGAAGCTTTCTTT.

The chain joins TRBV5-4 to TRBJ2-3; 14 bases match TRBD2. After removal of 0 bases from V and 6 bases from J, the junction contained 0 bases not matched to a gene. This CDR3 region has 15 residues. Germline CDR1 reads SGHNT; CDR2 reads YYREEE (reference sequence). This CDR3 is CASSLGTSGGDTQYF. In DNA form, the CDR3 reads TGTGCCAGCAGCTTGGGGACTAGCGGGGGGGATACGCAGTATTTT.